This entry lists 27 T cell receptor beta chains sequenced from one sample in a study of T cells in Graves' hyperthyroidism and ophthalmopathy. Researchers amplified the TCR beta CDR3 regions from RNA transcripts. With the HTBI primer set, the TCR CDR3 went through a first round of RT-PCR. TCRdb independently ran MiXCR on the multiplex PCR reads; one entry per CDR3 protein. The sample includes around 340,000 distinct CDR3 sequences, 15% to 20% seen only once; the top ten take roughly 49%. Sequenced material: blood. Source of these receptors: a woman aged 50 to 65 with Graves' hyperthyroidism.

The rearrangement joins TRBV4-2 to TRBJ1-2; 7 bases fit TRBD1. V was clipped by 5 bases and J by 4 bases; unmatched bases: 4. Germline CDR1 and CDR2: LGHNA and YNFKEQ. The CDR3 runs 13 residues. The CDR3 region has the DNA TGTGCCAGCAGCTTGGGACAGCTCTATGGCTACACCTTC. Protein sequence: CASSLGQLYGYTF.

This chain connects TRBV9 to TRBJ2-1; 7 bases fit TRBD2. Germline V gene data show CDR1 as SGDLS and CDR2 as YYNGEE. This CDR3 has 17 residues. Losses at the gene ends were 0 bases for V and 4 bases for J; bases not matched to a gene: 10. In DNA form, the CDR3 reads TGTGCCAGCAGCGTAGGCTCACCGGGGGGACGATACAATGAGCAGTTCTTC. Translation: CASSVGSPGGRYNEQFF.

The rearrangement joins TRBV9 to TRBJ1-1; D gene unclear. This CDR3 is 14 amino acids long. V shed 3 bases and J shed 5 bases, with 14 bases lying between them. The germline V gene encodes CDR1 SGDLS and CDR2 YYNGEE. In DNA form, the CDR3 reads TGTGCCAGCAGCGCCTACGGGAGGGAAACTGAAGCTTTCTTT. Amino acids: CASSAYGRETEAFF. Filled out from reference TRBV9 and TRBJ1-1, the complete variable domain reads DSGVTQTPKHLITATGQRVTLRCSPRSGDLSVYWYQQSLDQGLQFLIQYYNGEERAKGNILERFSAQQFPDLHSELNLSSLELGDSALYFCASSAYGRETEAFFGQGTRLTVV.

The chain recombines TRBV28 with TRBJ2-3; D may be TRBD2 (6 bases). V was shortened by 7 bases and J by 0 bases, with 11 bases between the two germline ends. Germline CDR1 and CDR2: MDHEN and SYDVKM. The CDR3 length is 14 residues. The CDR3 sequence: CASKGGWSTDTQYF. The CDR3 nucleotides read TGTGCCAGCAAAGGAGGGTGGAGCACAGATACGCAGTATTTT.

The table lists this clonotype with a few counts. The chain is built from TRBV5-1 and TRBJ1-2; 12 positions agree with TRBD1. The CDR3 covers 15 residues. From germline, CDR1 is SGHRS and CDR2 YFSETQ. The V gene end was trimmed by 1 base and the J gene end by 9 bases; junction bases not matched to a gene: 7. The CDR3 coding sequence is TGCGCCAGCAGCTTGCCTCCGGGACAGGGGGCGAGCTACACCTTC. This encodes CASSLPPGQGASYTF.

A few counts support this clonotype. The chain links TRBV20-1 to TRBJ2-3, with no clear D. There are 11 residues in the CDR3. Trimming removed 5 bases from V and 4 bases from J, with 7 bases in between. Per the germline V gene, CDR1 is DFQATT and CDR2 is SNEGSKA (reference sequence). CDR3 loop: CSAPKADTQYF. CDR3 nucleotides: TGCAGTGCTCCCAAGGCAGATACGCAGTATTTT.

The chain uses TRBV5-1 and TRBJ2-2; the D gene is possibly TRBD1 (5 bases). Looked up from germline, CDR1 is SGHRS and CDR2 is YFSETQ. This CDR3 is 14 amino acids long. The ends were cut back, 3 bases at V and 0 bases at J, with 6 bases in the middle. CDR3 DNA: TGCGCCAGCAGCTCCAGGGCGAACACCGGGGAGCTGTTTTTT. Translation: CASSSRANTGELFF. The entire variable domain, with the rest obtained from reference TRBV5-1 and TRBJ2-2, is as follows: KAGVTQTPRYLIKTRGQQVTLSCSPISGHRSVSWYQQTPGQGLQFLFEYFSETQRNKGNFPGRFSGRQFSNSRSEMNVSTLELGDSALYLCASSSRANTGELFFGEGSRLTVL.

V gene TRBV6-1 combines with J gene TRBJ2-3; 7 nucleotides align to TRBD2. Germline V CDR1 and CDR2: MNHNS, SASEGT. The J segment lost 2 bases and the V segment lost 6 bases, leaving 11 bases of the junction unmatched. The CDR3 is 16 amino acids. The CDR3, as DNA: TGTGCCAGCAGACGAGGAAAGCGGGGCTACACAGATACGCAGTATTTT. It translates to CASRRGKRGYTDTQYF.

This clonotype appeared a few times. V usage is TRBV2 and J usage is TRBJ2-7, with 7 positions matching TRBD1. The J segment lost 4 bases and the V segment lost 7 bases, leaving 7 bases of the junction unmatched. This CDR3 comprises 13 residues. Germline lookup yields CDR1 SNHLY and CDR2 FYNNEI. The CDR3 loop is CASTQGDRYEQYF. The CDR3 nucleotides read TGTGCCAGCACTCAGGGGGATCGGTACGAGCAGTACTTC.

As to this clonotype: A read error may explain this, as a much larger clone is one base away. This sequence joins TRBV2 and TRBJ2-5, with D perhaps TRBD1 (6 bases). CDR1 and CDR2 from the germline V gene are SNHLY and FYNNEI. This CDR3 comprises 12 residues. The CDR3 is CADGQLQEAQYF. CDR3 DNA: TGTGCCGACGGACAGCTCCAAGAGGCCCAGTACTTC.

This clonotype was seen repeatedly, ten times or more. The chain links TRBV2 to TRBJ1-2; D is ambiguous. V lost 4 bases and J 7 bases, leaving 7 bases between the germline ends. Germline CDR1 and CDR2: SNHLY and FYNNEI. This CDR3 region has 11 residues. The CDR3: CASSVLAGYTF. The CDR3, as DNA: TGTGCCAGCAGTGTTCTGGCTGGCTACACCTTC.

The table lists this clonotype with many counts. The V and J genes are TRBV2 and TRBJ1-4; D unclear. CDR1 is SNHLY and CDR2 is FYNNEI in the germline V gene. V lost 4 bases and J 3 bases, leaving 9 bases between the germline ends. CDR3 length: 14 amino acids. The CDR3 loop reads CASSVRQANEKLFF. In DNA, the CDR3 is TGTGCCAGCAGTGTTCGGCAGGCTAATGAAAAACTGTTTTTT.

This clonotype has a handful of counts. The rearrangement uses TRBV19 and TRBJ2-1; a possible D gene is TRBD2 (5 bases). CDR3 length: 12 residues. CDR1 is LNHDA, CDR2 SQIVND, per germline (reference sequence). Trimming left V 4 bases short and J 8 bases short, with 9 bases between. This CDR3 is CASSKLADEQFF. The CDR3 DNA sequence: TGTGCCAGTAGTAAGCTAGCCGATGAGCAGTTCTTC.

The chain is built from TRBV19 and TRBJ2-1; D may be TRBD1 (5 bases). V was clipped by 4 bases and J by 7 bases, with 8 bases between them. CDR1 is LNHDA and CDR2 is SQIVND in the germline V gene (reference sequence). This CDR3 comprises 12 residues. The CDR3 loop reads CASSNAGNEQFF. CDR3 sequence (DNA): TGTGCCAGTAGTAATGCAGGGAATGAGCAGTTCTTC.

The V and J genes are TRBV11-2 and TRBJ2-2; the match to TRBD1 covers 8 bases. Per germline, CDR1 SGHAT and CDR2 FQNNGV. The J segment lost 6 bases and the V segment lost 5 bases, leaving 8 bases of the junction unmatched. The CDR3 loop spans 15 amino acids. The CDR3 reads CASSRQGKLAGELFF. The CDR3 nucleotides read TGTGCCAGCAGCCGACAGGGGAAATTAGCCGGGGAGCTGTTTTTT.

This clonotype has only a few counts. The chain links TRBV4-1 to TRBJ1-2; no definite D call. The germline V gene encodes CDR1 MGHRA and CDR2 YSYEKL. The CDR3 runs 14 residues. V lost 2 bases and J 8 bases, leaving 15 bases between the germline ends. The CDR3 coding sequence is TGCGCCAGCAGCCAAACCCACGGTGCGAGGGGCTACACCTTC. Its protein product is CASSQTHGARGYTF.

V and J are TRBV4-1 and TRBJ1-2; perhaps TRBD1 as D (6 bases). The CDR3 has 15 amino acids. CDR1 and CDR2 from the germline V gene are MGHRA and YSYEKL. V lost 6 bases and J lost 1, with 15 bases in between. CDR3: CASSRGGDINYGYTF. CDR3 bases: TGCGCCAGCAGTCGCGGGGGGGACATTAACTATGGCTACACCTTC.

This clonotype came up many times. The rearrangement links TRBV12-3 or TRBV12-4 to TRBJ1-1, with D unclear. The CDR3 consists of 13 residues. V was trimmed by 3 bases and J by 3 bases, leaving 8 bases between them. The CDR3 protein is CASSLNSHTEAFF. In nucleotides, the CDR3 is TGTGCCAGCAGTTTGAACAGCCACACTGAAGCTTTCTTT.

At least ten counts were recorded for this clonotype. The CDR3: CASRTENTEAFF. DNA for the CDR3: TGCGCCAGCAGGACGGAGAACACTGAAGCTTTCTTT. The gene calls are TRBV5-1 and TRBJ1-1, with D uncertain. Trimming stripped 5 bases from V and 1 base from J, with 6 bases between. The V gene's germline CDR1 is SGHRS and CDR2 YFSETQ. The CDR3 totals 12 residues.

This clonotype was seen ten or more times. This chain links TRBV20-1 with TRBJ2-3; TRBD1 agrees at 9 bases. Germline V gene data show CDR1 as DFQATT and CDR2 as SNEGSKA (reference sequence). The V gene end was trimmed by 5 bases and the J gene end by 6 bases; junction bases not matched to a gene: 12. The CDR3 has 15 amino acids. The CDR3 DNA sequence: TGCAGTGCTCGCGGACAGGGGATAAGATCCGATACGCAGTATTTT. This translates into CSARGQGIRSDTQYF.

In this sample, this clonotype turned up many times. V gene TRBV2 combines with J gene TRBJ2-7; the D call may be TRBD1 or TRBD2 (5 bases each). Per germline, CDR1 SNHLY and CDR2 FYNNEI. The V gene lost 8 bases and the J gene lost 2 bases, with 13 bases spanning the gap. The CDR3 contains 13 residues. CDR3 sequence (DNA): TGTGCCAGCGGGGGTGGACCGACCTACGAGCAGTACTTC. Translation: CASGGGPTYEQYF. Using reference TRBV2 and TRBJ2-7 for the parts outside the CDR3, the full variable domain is EPEVTQTPSHQVTQMGQEVILRCVPISNHLYFYWYRQILGQKVEFLVSFYNNEISEKSEIFDDQFSVERPDGSNFTLKIRSTKLEDSAMYFCASGGGPTYEQYFGPGTRLTVT.

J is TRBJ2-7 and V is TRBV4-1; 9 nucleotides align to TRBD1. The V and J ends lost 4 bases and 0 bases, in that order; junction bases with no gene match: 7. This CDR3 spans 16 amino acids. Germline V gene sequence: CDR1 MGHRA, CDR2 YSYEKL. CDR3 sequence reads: CASSRYGQGYSYEQYF. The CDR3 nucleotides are TGCGCCAGCAGCCGCTACGGACAGGGGTACTCCTACGAGCAGTACTTC.

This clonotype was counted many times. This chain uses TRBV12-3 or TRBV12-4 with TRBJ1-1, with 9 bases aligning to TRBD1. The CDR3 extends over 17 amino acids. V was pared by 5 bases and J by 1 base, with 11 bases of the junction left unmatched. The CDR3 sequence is CASSPRQGGPSNTEAFF. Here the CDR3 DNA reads TGTGCCAGCAGTCCCAGACAGGGGGGCCCTTCGAACACTGAAGCTTTCTTT.

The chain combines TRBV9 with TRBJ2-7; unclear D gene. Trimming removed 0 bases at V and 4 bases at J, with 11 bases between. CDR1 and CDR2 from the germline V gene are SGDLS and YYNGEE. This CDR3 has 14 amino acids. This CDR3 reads CASSVGANDYEQYF. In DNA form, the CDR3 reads TGTGCCAGCAGCGTAGGGGCTAACGATTACGAGCAGTACTTC. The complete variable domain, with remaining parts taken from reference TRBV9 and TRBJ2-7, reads DSGVTQTPKHLITATGQRVTLRCSPRSGDLSVYWYQQSLDQGLQFLIQYYNGEERAKGNILERFSAQQFPDLHSELNLSSLELGDSALYFCASSVGANDYEQYFGPGTRLTVT.

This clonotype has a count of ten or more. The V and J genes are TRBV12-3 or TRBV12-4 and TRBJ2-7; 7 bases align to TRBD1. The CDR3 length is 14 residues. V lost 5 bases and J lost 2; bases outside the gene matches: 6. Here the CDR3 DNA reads TGTGCCAGCAGTGCTCCGGGACAGACCTACGAGCAGTACTTC. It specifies CASSAPGQTYEQYF.

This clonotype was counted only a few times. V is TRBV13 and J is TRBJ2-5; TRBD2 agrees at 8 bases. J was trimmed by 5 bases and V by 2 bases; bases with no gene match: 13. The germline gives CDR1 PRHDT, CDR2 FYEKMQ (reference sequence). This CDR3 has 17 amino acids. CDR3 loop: CASSLITGGATRETQYF. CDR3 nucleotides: TGTGCCAGCAGCTTAATTACGGGAGGGGCTACAAGGGAGACCCAGTACTTC.

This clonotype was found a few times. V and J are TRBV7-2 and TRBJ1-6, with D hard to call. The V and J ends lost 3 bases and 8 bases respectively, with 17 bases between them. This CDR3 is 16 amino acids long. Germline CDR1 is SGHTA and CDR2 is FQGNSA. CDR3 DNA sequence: TGTGCCAGCAGCTTTGTCCCTTTGAGGGCAGATTCACCCCTCCACTTT. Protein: CASSFVPLRADSPLHF. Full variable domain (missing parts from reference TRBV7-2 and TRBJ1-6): GAGVSQSPSNKVTEKGKDVELRCDPISGHTALYWYRQSLGQGLEFLIYFQGNSAPDKSGLPSDRFSAERTGGSVSTLTIQRTQQEDSAVYLCASSFVPLRADSPLHFGNGTRLTVT.